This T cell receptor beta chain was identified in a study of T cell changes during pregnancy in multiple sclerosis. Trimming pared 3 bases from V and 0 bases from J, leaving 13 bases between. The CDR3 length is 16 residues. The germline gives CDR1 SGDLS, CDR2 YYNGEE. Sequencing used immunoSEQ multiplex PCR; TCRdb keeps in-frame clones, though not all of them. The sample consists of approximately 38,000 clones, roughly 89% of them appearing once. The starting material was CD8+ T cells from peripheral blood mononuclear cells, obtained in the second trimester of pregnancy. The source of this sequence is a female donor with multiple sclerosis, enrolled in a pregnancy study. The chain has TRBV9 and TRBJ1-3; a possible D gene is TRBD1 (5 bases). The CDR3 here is CASSANRISSGNTIYF. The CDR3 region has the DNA TGTGCCAGCAGCGCAAACAGGATTAGCTCTGGAAACACCATATATTTT.